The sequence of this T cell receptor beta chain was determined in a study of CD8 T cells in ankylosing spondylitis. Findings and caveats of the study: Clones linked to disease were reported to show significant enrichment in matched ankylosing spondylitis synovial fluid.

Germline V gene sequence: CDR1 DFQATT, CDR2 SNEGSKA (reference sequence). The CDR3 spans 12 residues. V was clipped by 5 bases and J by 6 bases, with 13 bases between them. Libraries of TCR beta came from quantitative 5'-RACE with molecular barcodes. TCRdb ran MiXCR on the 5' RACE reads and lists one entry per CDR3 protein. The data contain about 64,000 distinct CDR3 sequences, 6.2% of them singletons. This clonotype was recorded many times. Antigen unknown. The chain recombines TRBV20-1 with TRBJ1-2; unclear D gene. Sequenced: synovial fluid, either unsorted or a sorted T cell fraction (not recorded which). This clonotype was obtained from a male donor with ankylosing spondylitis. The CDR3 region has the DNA TGCAGTGCTGTGTGGGTTGAAGATGGCTACACCTTC. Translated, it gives CSAVWVEDGYTF.